These T cell receptor beta chains were read from a single sample in a study of T cell responses to AZD1222 COVID-19 vaccine. Data came from immunoSEQ multiplex PCR; TCRdb stores just in-frame clones and leaves some out. The repertoire holds roughly 96,000 clones, with 88% as singletons. The material was peripheral blood, obtained on day 0 of AZD1222 vaccination. The receptor source for this set is an adult in good health. Each CDR3 is given with its conserved first and last residue. Each record gives: clone size, J gene, D gene, V gene, CDR3 DNA, CDR3 protein. D genes are given only for firm matches. Expanded clones get a size class; other rows say once, few or many, or leave the size out.

-,TRBJ2-5,-,TRBV9,TGTGCCAGCAGCGTGGCGGGAACAGAGACCCAGTACTTC,CASSVAGTETQYF
-,TRBJ1-6,TRBD1,TRBV5-4,TGTGCCAGCAGCAACAGGGGCCAGAGCTCCTATAATTCACCCCTCCACTTT,CASSNRGQSSYNSPLHF
-,TRBJ2-3,-,TRBV28,TGTGCCAGCAGCTTGAACACAGATACGCAGTATTTT,CASSLNTDTQYF
medium-sized,TRBJ2-5,-,TRBV2,TGTGCCAGCAGTATGAGGGCTGGTGGGGAGACCCAGTACTTC,CASSMRAGGETQYF
once,TRBJ2-2,TRBD1,TRBV30,TGTGCCTGGAGTTCCAAAATGGGACAGGAGGGGACCGGGGAGCTGTTTTTT,CAWSSKMGQEGTGELFF
-,TRBJ2-7,TRBD2,TRBV4-1,TGCGCCAGCAGCCAAGATCCTCCGACTAGCGGGTTCTACGAGCAGTACTTC,CASSQDPPTSGFYEQYF
-,TRBJ2-2,-,TRBV5-1,TGCGCCAGCAGGTCGGGGTCAGGCACCGGGGAGCTGTTTTTT,CASRSGSGTGELFF
-,TRBJ2-7,-,TRBV15,TGTGCCACCAGCGGGACCGGGACCACCTCTACCTACGAGCAGTACTTC,CATSGTGTTSTYEQYF
-,TRBJ1-3,TRBD1,TRBV5-4,TGTGCCAGCAGCCCTGGTGATACAGGGGGCTCTGGAAACACCATATATTTT,CASSPGDTGGSGNTIYF
-,TRBJ2-7,TRBD2,TRBV3-1/TRBV3-2,TGTGCCAGCAGCCAAGTCCTAGCGGGAGGGGGTTACGAGCAGTACTTC,CASSQVLAGGGYEQYF
-,TRBJ1-5,-,TRBV4-1,TGCGCCAGCAGCCATTCCTCTCTGAGCAATCAGCCCCAGCATTTT,CASSHSSLSNQPQHF
-,TRBJ2-2,-,TRBV6-1,TGTGCCAGCAGTGAAGCGTTCGAATCCGGGGAGCTGTTTTTT,CASSEAFESGELFF
-,TRBJ2-7,TRBD2,TRBV7-2,TGTGCCAGCAGCTTTGGGACTAACTACGAGCAGTACTTC,CASSFGTNYEQYF
-,TRBJ1-1,-,TRBV4-1,TGCGCCAGCAGCCAAGACACAGGCAGACCCGGGGACACTGAAGCTTTCTTT,CASSQDTGRPGDTEAFF
few,TRBJ2-7,TRBD2,TRBV7-2,TGTGCCAGCAGCTCAACTAGCGGGAATATCTACGAGCAGTACTTC,CASSSTSGNIYEQYF
-,TRBJ2-7,TRBD1,TRBV27,TGTGCCAGCAGTTCCCTCTCGGACAGGGGATATCTTCACGAGCAGTACTTC,CASSSLSDRGYLHEQYF
-,TRBJ2-7,TRBD2,TRBV11-2,TGTGCCAGCAGGCAAGCGGGAGTAAGAAACTACGAGCAGTACTTC,CASRQAGVRNYEQYF
-,TRBJ2-2,-,TRBV25-1,TGTGCCAGCAGTGAGCGTTTGTCGGAAGCGAACACCGGGGAGCTGTTTTTT,CASSERLSEANTGELFF
-,TRBJ1-1,TRBD1,TRBV9,TGTGCCAGCAGCTTGACGACAGGGCTGGGCGAAGCTTTCTTT,CASSLTTGLGEAFF
-,TRBJ1-3,-,TRBV3-1/TRBV3-2,TGTGCCAGCACCGGGCTTGAAAACACCATATATTTT,CASTGLENTIYF
-,TRBJ2-4,TRBD1,TRBV30,TGTGCCTGGATGACGGGACAGGGTTTAGTCAAAAACATTCAGTACTTC,CAWMTGQGLVKNIQYF
-,TRBJ1-3,-,TRBV3-1/TRBV3-2,TGTGCCAGCAGCCTAATTCAGGCTACCCGTGGAAACACCATATATTTT,CASSLIQATRGNTIYF
-,TRBJ2-7,TRBD2,TRBV4-1,TGCGCCAGCAGCCAAGATGGGACTAGCGTTACCTACGAGCAGTACTTC,CASSQDGTSVTYEQYF
-,TRBJ1-5,-,TRBV19,TGTGCCAGTAGTTTTTATGCGGGCCGAGGGAGCAATCAGCCCCAGCATTTT,CASSFYAGRGSNQPQHF
-,TRBJ1-1,-,TRBV5-5,TGTGCCAGCAGCTTCCAGGAGGACACTGAAGCTTTCTTT,CASSFQEDTEAFF
-,TRBJ2-5,TRBD2,TRBV15,TGTGCCACCAGCAGACCGACTAGCGGGATTGAGACCCAGTACTTC,CATSRPTSGIETQYF
-,TRBJ2-2,TRBD1,TRBV19,TGTGCCAGTACCACTCGACAGGGCGTAGACACCGGGGAGCTGTTTTTT,CASTTRQGVDTGELFF
-,TRBJ2-7,TRBD2,TRBV19,TGTGCCAGTAGAGAAGCGGGATCTCGGGAGCAGTACTTC,CASREAGSREQYF
-,TRBJ2-3,TRBD2,TRBV5-3,TGTGCCAGAAGCTTGACTCCTTGCGGGAGGGCTATTTGTACAGATACGCAGTATTTT,CARSLTPCGRAICTDTQYF
few,TRBJ2-2,-,TRBV5-1,TGCGCCAGCAGCTTGGCCGACAGGATCTCCCTGTTTTTT,CASSLADRISLFF
-,TRBJ1-4,TRBD1,TRBV5-4,TGTGCCAGCAGCTTGGACAGGGGTAATGAAAAACTGTTTTTT,CASSLDRGNEKLFF
-,TRBJ1-6,TRBD1,TRBV3-1/TRBV3-2,TGTGCCAGCAGCCAAGAAGGCAGGGGGACCCCTGGATCACCCCTCCACTTT,CASSQEGRGTPGSPLHF
-,TRBJ1-1,-,TRBV19,TGTGCCAGTAGTATAATCCCGGGGAACACTGAAGCTTTCTTT,CASSIIPGNTEAFF
-,TRBJ2-1,TRBD1,TRBV20-1,TGCAGTGCTAGTGACAGGGGGCGCATCAATGAGCAGTTCTTC,CSASDRGRINEQFF
-,TRBJ1-3,TRBD1,TRBV5-5,TGTGCCAGCGAATCCGGGACAGGAGGCTCTGGAAACACCATATATTTT,CASESGTGGSGNTIYF
-,TRBJ1-2,TRBD1,TRBV2,TGTGCCAGCAGCGGAGGGACAGGGCGGGTAGAAGGTGGCTACACCTTC,CASSGGTGRVEGGYTF
-,TRBJ1-4,TRBD1,TRBV28,TGTGCCAGCAGCCCCGGGACAGGGCTAAAACTGTTTTTT,CASSPGTGLKLFF
-,TRBJ2-2,-,TRBV30,TGTGCCTGGAGAATCAGGAGTACAGGCGGGGAGCTGTTTTTT,CAWRIRSTGGELFF
-,TRBJ1-4,-,TRBV7-8,TGTGCCAGCAGCCTCGCGCGGGCAGCAACTAATGAAAAACTGTTTTTT,CASSLARAATNEKLFF
once,TRBJ1-5,-,TRBV27,TGTGCCAGCAGTTTATTGGGAGGGAGCAATCAGCCCCAGCATTTT,CASSLLGGSNQPQHF
-,TRBJ2-5,-,TRBV5-1,TGCGCCAGCAGCCTTTATAGCGGACAAGAGACCCAGTACTTC,CASSLYSGQETQYF